This T cell receptor beta chain emerged from a study of cytomegalovirus exposure and HLA in healthy donors. General observations from the study: Information on immune exposure was restricted to one variable (CMV serostatus). It was likely that a cluster of highly shared sequence variants was a sequencing artifact.

A multiplex PCR was run with 60 Vbeta primers and 13 Jbeta primers. Measured with immunoSEQ multiplex PCR; TCRdb has only the in-frame clones, and not every one. The sample consists of hundreds of thousands of clones, about three quarters of them appearing once. Germline assignment: CDR1 MNHEY and CDR2 SVGAGI. The CDR3 contains 16 residues. V gave up 4 bases and J gave up 7 bases; unmatched junction bases: 13. Only one count was recorded for this clone. Its antigen is not known. This TCR came from a woman aged 55-75 years in good health and CMV-seropositive. This chain joins TRBV6-5 and TRBJ2-1; 7 bases line up with TRBD2. The material sequenced was PBMCs. The CDR3 region has the DNA TGTGCCAGCAGTTTAAACTCGGGGGGTTATTTAAATGAGCAGTTCTTC. As protein: CASSLNSGGYLNEQFF.